Below, 27 T cell receptor beta chains from the same sample are listed, as sequenced in a study of Graves' ophthalmopathy and Graves' hyperthyroidism. Scientists amplified the TCR beta CDR3 regions from RNA transcripts. HTBI primers were employed in first-round RT-PCR, then a second-round multiplex PCR followed. TCRdb used MiXCR to reprocess the multiplex PCR reads, holding one entry per CDR3 protein. The sample has more than 550,000 distinct CDR3 sequences; over 40% are singletons. The sequencing input was peripheral blood. All receptors come from an adult man with Graves' ophthalmopathy.

This clonotype was observed many times. V gene TRBV2 combines with J gene TRBJ1-4; no firm D call. The CDR3 consists of 14 residues. V lost 4 bases, J lost 3 bases, and 9 bases lay in between. Germline CDR1 reads SNHLY; CDR2 reads FYNNEI. CDR3: CASSGELANEKLFF. CDR3 DNA sequence: TGTGCCAGCAGTGGGGAGTTGGCTAATGAAAAACTGTTTTTT.

V gene TRBV5-1 combines with J gene TRBJ2-7; no firm D call. The germline gives CDR1 SGHRS, CDR2 YFSETQ. V shed 0 bases and J shed 0 bases, with 10 bases lying between them. The CDR3 totals 15 residues. CDR3 sequence reads: CASSLDPQSSYEQYF. CDR3 bases: TGCGCCAGCAGCTTGGACCCCCAGAGCTCCTACGAGCAGTACTTC.

The chain links TRBV10-3 to TRBJ2-6, with TRBD1 identical over 8 bases. Germline trimming cut 6 bases from V and 5 bases from J; bases unmatched to any gene: 12. Germline loops: CDR1 ENHRY, CDR2 SYGVKD. The CDR3 extends over 17 amino acids. CDR3 coding DNA: TGTGCCATCAGGCCGGGACAGGACCGCACGAGGGCCAACGTCCTGACTTTC. It encodes CAIRPGQDRTRANVLTF.

The V gene is TRBV25-1, the J gene TRBJ1-1; maybe TRBD1 (6 bases). This CDR3 comprises 14 residues. The V gene's germline CDR1 is MGHDK and CDR2 SYGVNS. The V end lost 4 bases, the J end lost 10 bases, and 19 bases lay between the germline ends. CDR3 nucleotides: TGTGCCAGCAGTGCTCGACAGGCACCCTTTGGAGCTTTCTTT. It translates to CASSARQAPFGAFF.

Concerning this clonotype: An end of the junction does not agree with germline; a read error may underlie this. This chain uses TRBV10-2 with TRBJ1-5; D ambiguous. The CDR3 spans 19 residues. The germline V gene has CDR1 WSHSY and CDR2 SAAADI. This chain's CDR3 is CASGLVPDGRVFKNQPQHF. CDR3 sequence (DNA): TGTGCTAGTGGTTTGGTACCGGACGGGCGAGTCTTTAAAAATCAGCCCCAGCATTTT.

This clonotype occurred many times. The chain links TRBV12-5 to TRBJ1-6; no firm D call. Germline CDR1 and CDR2: LGHNT and FRNRAP. The germline V and J ends were trimmed by 8 bases and 2 bases, with 7 bases remaining between them. CDR3 length: 13 amino acids. CDR3 sequence reads: CASCATYNSPLHF. In nucleotides, the CDR3 is TGTGCTAGTTGTGCTACCTATAATTCACCCCTCCACTTT.

This clonotype was seen only a few times. The chain uses TRBV4-1 and TRBJ2-7; perhaps TRBD1 as D (5 bases). There are 16 residues in the CDR3. The germline CDR1 and CDR2 sequences are MGHRA and YSYEKL. The V gene lost 5 bases and the J gene lost 4 bases, with 21 bases spanning the gap. CDR3 bases: TGCGCCAGCAGCGGCTCCAATCGTCAGGGTCTTTACGAGCAGTACTTC. Protein product: CASSGSNRQGLYEQYF.

This clonotype was detected many times. The CDR3 reads CASSLVGSQYEQYF. CDR3 sequence (DNA): TGTGCCAGCAGTTTAGTAGGGAGTCAGTACGAGCAGTACTTC. The chain combines TRBV12-3 or TRBV12-4 with TRBJ2-7; possible D gene TRBD2, 5 bases. The CDR3 loop spans 14 amino acids. V lost 1 base to trimming and J lost 4 bases, with 11 bases between them.

The V and J genes are TRBV7-6 and TRBJ1-6, with D unclear. This CDR3 comprises 13 residues. Germline V CDR1 and CDR2: SGHVS, FNYEAQ. V gave up 1 base and J gave up 7 bases, with 5 bases separating them. CDR3 amino acids: CASSLGLNSPLHF. DNA of the CDR3: TGTGCCAGCAGCTTAGGGTTGAATTCACCCCTCCACTTT.

A note on this clonotype: The junction shows a germline mismatch at one end, possibly a read error. This chain connects TRBV25-1 to TRBJ2-2; D might be TRBD2 (6 bases). CDR3 length: 15 amino acids. CDR1 is MGHDK, CDR2 SYGVNS, per germline. CDR3 protein: CASTEGPANTGGLFF. CDR3 sequence (DNA): TGTGCCAGTACCGAGGGCCCAGCAAACACCGGGGGGCTGTTTTTT.

The chain links TRBV27 to TRBJ1-5; perhaps TRBD1 as D (6 bases). The CDR3 has 18 amino acids. With 0 bases removed from V and 0 bases from J, the gap between germline ends came to 15 bases. Germline-derived CDR1 and CDR2 are MNHEY and SMNVEV (reference sequence). CDR3 DNA: TGTGCCAGCAGTTTATCGATGCAGGGGACGTATAGCAATCAGCCCCAGCATTTT. Translation: CASSLSMQGTYSNQPQHF.

To note about this clonotype: A read error may be the cause here, since a much bigger clone is one base away. This rearrangement joins TRBV24-1 to TRBJ2-5; no clear D gene. CDR1 and CDR2 (germline): KGHDR, SFDVKD. The CDR3 loop spans 13 amino acids. CDR3 sequence: CATIDSSKETQYF. The CDR3 coding sequence is TGTGCCACCATTGATTCCAGCAAAGAGACCCAGTACTTC.

This clonotype showed up just a few times. As DNA, the CDR3 is TGCGCCAGCAGCTTTGGCGGGAATTACGAGCAGTACTTC. Translating it yields CASSFGGNYEQYF. The chain has TRBV5-1 and TRBJ2-7; a possible D gene is TRBD2 (6 bases). The germline V gene encodes CDR1 SGHRS and CDR2 YFSETQ. The CDR3 is made up of 13 amino acids. V was clipped by 2 bases and J by 4 bases, with 10 bases between them.

The V gene is TRBV20-1, the J gene TRBJ2-2, with TRBD1 identical over 7 bases. CDR3 length: 14 residues. V was pared by 3 bases and J by 5 bases, with 6 bases of the junction left unmatched. The germline gives CDR1 DFQATT, CDR2 SNEGSKA (reference sequence). DNA of the CDR3: TGCAGTGCTAGTCAGGGGGTCCAAACCGGGGAGCTGTTTTTT. Encoded protein: CSASQGVQTGELFF.

This clonotype was counted between two and nine times. The chain combines TRBV11-3 with TRBJ1-1; D may be TRBD1 (6 bases). The V gene's germline CDR1 is SGHNT and CDR2 YENEEA. This CDR3 is 15 amino acids long. With 4 bases removed from V and 1 base from J, the gap between germline ends came to 13 bases. The DNA of the CDR3 is TGTGCCAGCAGCTACCCGACAGGATCGAACACTGAAGCTTTCTTT. Its translation is CASSYPTGSNTEAFF.

This clonotype was found many times. The chain has TRBV7-9 and TRBJ2-7; 7 nucleotides match TRBD1. The CDR3 is made up of 15 amino acids. Germline CDR1 and CDR2: SEHNR and FQNEAQ (reference sequence). The ends lost 4 bases at V and 0 bases at J; junction bases unmatched: 6. The CDR3 DNA is TGTGCCAGCAGCTCGACAGGGATACTCTCCTACGAGCAGTACTTC. Residues: CASSSTGILSYEQYF.

In the case of this clonotype: A read error may account for a junction end that differs from germline. This chain links TRBV20-1 with TRBJ2-5; weak D call: TRBD2 (6 bases). Germline values: CDR1 DFQATT, CDR2 SNEGSKA (reference sequence). The CDR3 extends over 13 amino acids. This chain's CDR3 is CSARSVSGEAQYF. Here the CDR3 DNA reads TGCAGTGCTAGAAGCGTTTCGGGAGAGGCCCAGTACTTC.

Remarks on this clonotype: The CDR3 end shows no conserved phenylalanine or tryptophan, and so a read error is likely. The genes are TRBV6-1 and TRBJ1-2, with 7 bases lining up with TRBD1. CDR1 is MNHNS and CDR2 is SASEGT in the germline V gene. The CDR3 is 15 amino acids. After removal of 6 bases from V and 0 bases from J, the junction contained 7 bases not matched to a gene. Here the CDR3 DNA reads TGTGCCAGCAGAAAACGACAGGGCGCTAACTATGGCTACACCCTC. Protein sequence: CASRKRQGANYGYTL.

The gene calls are TRBV2 and TRBJ2-7; D is possibly TRBD2 (6 bases). CDR3 length: 15 residues. Germline CDR1 is SNHLY and CDR2 is FYNNEI. V was pared by 4 bases and J by 6 bases, with 19 bases between. The CDR3 DNA is TGTGCCAGCAGTGGGGGGGTGGGACGAGTCGGCGAGCAGTACTTC. Translation gives CASSGGVGRVGEQYF.

This clonotype has only one observation. V is TRBV7-9 and J is TRBJ2-7, with 7 bases that match TRBD1. CDR1 SEHNR and CDR2 FQNEAQ come from the germline V gene (reference sequence). V lost 4 bases and J lost 0; bases outside the gene matches: 6. The length of the CDR3 is 15 residues. CDR3 nucleotide sequence: TGTGCCAGCAGCTACTACAGGGGAGCCTCCTACGAGCAGTACTTC. This gives the protein CASSYYRGASYEQYF.

This clonotype was seen only a few times. The chain recombines TRBV5-1 with TRBJ2-7; no reliable D call. The CDR3 totals 17 residues. V was cut by 4 bases and J by 0 bases, with 20 bases left in between. Germline loops: CDR1 SGHRS, CDR2 YFSETQ. The CDR3 coding sequence is TGCGCCAGCAGCCTCGACGTAGGGATGGGGAACTCCTACGAGCAGTACTTC. It is translated as CASSLDVGMGNSYEQYF.

This clonotype turned up a few times. The genes are TRBV6-5 and TRBJ1-2; D may be TRBD1 (5 bases). The germline V and J ends were trimmed by 0 bases and 7 bases, with 12 bases remaining between them. The germline CDR1 and CDR2 sequences are MNHEY and SVGAGI. The CDR3 has 14 residues. The CDR3 sequence is CASSYSIEGRGYTF. CDR3 nucleotide sequence: TGTGCCAGCAGTTACTCGATAGAGGGACGTGGCTACACCTTC.

This clonotype came up a few times. The chain links TRBV12-3 or TRBV12-4 to TRBJ2-7, with 8 bases fitting TRBD2. CDR3 length: 14 residues. V trimming: 9 bases; J trimming: 2 bases; junction bases outside the gene matches: 9. The CDR3 nucleotides read TGTGCCAGAGTAAAAGCGGGGGCTGCCTACGAGCAGTACTTC. Its translation is CARVKAGAAYEQYF.

This clonotype was observed many times. The rearrangement joins TRBV19 to TRBJ1-1; tentative D call: TRBD1 (5 bases). Trimming shortened V by 5 bases and J by 12 bases, and 13 bases separated the two germline ends. The CDR3 consists of 11 residues. Germline loops: CDR1 LNHDA, CDR2 SQIVND (reference sequence). This chain's CDR3 is CASSPGGLPFF. The CDR3 nucleotides read TGTGCCAGTAGTCCTGGGGGGTTGCCTTTCTTT.

Note on this clonotype: A single base separates this from a much larger clone, so it may be a read error. The rearrangement links TRBV10-3 to TRBJ1-2, with D perhaps matching TRBD1 (5 bases). V was shortened by 5 bases and J by 4 bases, with 17 bases between the two germline ends. There are 15 residues in the CDR3. In germline, CDR1 is ENHRY, CDR2 SYGVKD. CDR3 amino acids: CAISYSGGSSYGYTF. CDR3 bases: TGTGCCATCAGTTACTCGGGGGGGTCAAGCTATGGCTACACCTTC.

J is TRBJ2-5 and V is TRBV19; D not resolved. The CDR3 runs 15 residues. Germline V CDR1 and CDR2: LNHDA, SQIVND (reference sequence). V shed 0 bases and J shed 0 bases, with 8 bases lying between them. The CDR3 DNA reads TGTGCCAGTAGTATAGATCTCCGCTACCAAGAGACCCAGTACTTC. Residues: CASSIDLRYQETQYF.

The chain couples TRBV7-3 to TRBJ2-5, with 7 positions matching TRBD1. Germline CDR1 reads SGHTA; CDR2 reads FQGTGA. Losses at the gene ends were 5 bases for V and 9 bases for J; bases not matched to a gene: 12. The CDR3 has 14 residues. The CDR3 region has the DNA TGTGCCAGCAGCCTCGGGACAGCCAATCAGCCCCAGTACTTC. Amino acids: CASSLGTANQPQYF.